This T cell receptor beta chain was identified in a study of blood T cell repertoires in COVID-19. Study-wide background: T cells, B-cell-depleted T cells, or PBMCs provided the cDNA or gDNA that served as material.

The V gene's germline CDR1 is SGHDT and CDR2 YYEEEE. This CDR3 has 13 residues. V shed 0 bases and J shed 4 bases, with 7 bases lying between them. The cohort comprised adults aged roughly 18 to 100 years residing in about 25 US areas. Each participant's cohort was designated according to participant-reported clinical history. Original processing methods: From reference gene primer amplification, estimates of nucleated cell counts were derived. Produced via immunoSEQ multiplex PCR; TCRdb's table is partial and in-frame only. V and J calls plus clone size are reproduced from that table; the DNA served to infer D and trimming. The profile shows about 130,000 clones, around 86% of them singletons.

The chain uses TRBV5-6 and TRBJ1-2; D remains ambiguous. The TCR comes from a man aged 50-59 years who had recovered from COVID-19. Sequencing was performed on PBMCs or T cells enriched from blood (not recorded which). The CDR3 loop is CASSLEETYGYTF. In DNA form, the CDR3 reads TGTGCCAGCAGCTTGGAGGAGACCTATGGCTACACCTTC.